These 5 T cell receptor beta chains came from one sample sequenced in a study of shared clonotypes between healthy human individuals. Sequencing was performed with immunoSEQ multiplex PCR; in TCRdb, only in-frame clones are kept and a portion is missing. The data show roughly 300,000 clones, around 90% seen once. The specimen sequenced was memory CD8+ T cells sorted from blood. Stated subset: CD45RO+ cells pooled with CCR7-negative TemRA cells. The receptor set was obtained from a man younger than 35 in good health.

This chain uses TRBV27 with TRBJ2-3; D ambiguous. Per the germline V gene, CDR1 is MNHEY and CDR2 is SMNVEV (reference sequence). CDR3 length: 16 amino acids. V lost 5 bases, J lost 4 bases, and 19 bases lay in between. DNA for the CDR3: TGTGCCAGCAGTCCCTATCCTGGAGTCGGGCCAGATACGCAGTATTTT. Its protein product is CASSPYPGVGPDTQYF.

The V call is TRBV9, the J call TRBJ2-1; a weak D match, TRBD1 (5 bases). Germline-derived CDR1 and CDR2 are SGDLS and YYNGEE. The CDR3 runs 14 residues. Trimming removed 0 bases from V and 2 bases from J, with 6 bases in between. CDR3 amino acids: CASSVEGTYNEQFF. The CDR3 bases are TGTGCCAGCAGCGTAGAGGGGACCTACAATGAGCAGTTCTTC.

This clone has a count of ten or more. The CDR3 DNA follows: TGTGCCAGCAGCTTAGAAAGAGGGCTGGATTCACCCCTCCACTTT. This codes for CASSLERGLDSPLHF. The V gene is TRBV7-9, the J gene TRBJ1-6; D gene unclear. V was pared by 1 base and J by 8 bases, with 12 bases between. CDR3 size: 15 residues. In germline, CDR1 is SEHNR, CDR2 FQNEAQ (reference sequence).

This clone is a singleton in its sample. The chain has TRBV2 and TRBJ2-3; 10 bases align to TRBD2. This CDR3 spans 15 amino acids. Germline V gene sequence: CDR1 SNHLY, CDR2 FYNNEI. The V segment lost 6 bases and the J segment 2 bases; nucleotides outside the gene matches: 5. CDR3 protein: CASSRAGGYTDTQYF. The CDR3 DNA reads TGTGCCAGCAGCCGAGCGGGGGGGTACACAGATACGCAGTATTTT.

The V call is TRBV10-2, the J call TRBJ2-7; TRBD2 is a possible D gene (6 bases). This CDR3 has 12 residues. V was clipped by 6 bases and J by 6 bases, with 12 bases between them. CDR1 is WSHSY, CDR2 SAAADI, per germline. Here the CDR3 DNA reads TGCGCCAGCAGGGAGGAGGGCGCCGAGCAGTACTTC. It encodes CASREEGAEQYF.